Following are 29 T cell receptor beta chains from one sample sequenced in a study of post-analysis software for immune sequencing data. Study conclusions and caveats: About 5 TRBV segments occurring more often in patients than controls included TRBV5-6, TRBV5-1 and TRBV20-1.

Prepared libraries of TCR beta cDNA carried unique molecular identifiers. Each CDR3 protein gets one entry after TCRdb re-called the PCR reads with MiXCR. The data contain 700,000 to 800,000 distinct CDR3 sequences, just under 30% of them seen just once; the ten biggest clones take up roughly 0.54%. Their antigen targets remain unknown. Sequencing input: blood. These receptors were collected from a girl aged 5 to 17 with multiple sclerosis.

The chain is built from TRBV20-1 and TRBJ2-1; D tentatively reads TRBD1 or TRBD2 (5 bases each). The CDR3 runs to 17 residues. Looked up from germline, CDR1 is DFQATT and CDR2 is SNEGSKA (reference sequence). V lost 5 bases and J lost 7, with 27 bases in between. The CDR3 nucleotides read TGCAGTGCTTTCAATTCCTACGGGATTCGTTGGGGGAATGAGCAGTTCTTC. Protein sequence: CSAFNSYGIRWGNEQFF.

The chain combines TRBV2 with TRBJ1-5, with 10 bases fitting TRBD1. The trim removed 2 bases at V and 3 bases at J, leaving 10 bases unmatched. In germline, CDR1 is SNHLY, CDR2 FYNNEI. The CDR3 loop spans 18 amino acids. The CDR3 DNA follows: TGTGCCAGCAGTGAAAGACACCCGGGACAGGGGCTCAATCAGCCCCAGCATTTT. It translates to CASSERHPGQGLNQPQHF. The entire variable domain, with the rest obtained from reference TRBV2 and TRBJ1-5, is as follows: EPEVTQTPSHQVTQMGQEVILRCVPISNHLYFYWYRQILGQKVEFLVSFYNNEISEKSEIFDDQFSVERPDGSNFTLKIRSTKLEDSAMYFCASSERHPGQGLNQPQHFGDGTRLSIL.

The CDR3 here is CASSLSHRDMNTEAFF. The CDR3 nucleotides read TGCGCCAGCAGCCTAAGTCACAGGGACATGAACACTGAAGCTTTCTTT. The rearrangement joins TRBV5-1 to TRBJ1-1, with D possibly matching TRBD1 (6 bases). The CDR3 contains 16 residues. Trimming stripped 4 bases from V and 0 bases from J, with 16 bases between. Germline V gene lookup returns CDR1 SGHRS and CDR2 YFSETQ.

The chain employs TRBV5-1 and TRBJ1-1; no clear D gene. Trimming cost V 4 bases and J 4 bases, with 14 bases left between them. This CDR3 has 14 residues. Germline CDR1 SGHRS, CDR2 YFSETQ. CDR3 sequence reads: CASSPYLVSTEAFF. The CDR3 region has the DNA TGCGCCAGCAGCCCCTACCTTGTTAGCACTGAAGCTTTCTTT.

This clonotype was picked up a small number of times. The chain's CDR3 is CASSPKTDYNEQFF. For the CDR3, the DNA is TGTGCCAGCAGCCCGAAGACCGACTACAATGAGCAGTTCTTC. The chain combines TRBV5-5 with TRBJ2-1; D is uncertain. Germline CDR1 is SGHKS and CDR2 is YYEKEE (reference sequence). Trimming removed 4 bases at V and 3 bases at J, with 11 bases between. The CDR3 length is 14 residues.

The J gene is TRBJ2-7, the V gene TRBV11-2, with D uncertain. Germline V gene data show CDR1 as SGHAT and CDR2 as FQNNGV. The CDR3 totals 14 residues. The V end lost 5 bases, the J end lost 10 bases, and 21 bases lay between the germline ends. The CDR3 spells CASSPLTHRVTQYF. The CDR3 coding sequence is TGTGCCAGCAGCCCGTTAACCCACCGCGTAACTCAGTACTTC. Full variable domain (remainder filled in from reference TRBV11-2 and TRBJ2-7): EAGVAQSPRYKIIEKRQSVAFWCNPISGHATLYWYQQILGQGPKLLIQFQNNGVVDDSQLPKDRFSAERLKGVDSTLKIQPAKLEDSAVYLCASSPLTHRVTQYFGPGTRLTVT.

The V call is TRBV12-3 or TRBV12-4, the J call TRBJ1-2, with 7 bases identical to TRBD1. The trim removed 5 bases at V and 2 bases at J, leaving 8 bases unmatched. This CDR3 has 15 residues. The CDR3 nucleotides are TGTGCCAGCAGTCCCACCCCGACAGGGAACTATGGCTACACCTTC. Translating gives CASSPTPTGNYGYTF.

This clonotype was seen a few times. The rearrangement links TRBV12-3 or TRBV12-4 to TRBJ1-2; the D is unclear. Trimming pared 5 bases from V and 7 bases from J, leaving 11 bases between. This CDR3 region has 12 residues. CDR3 DNA: TGTGCCAGCAGTAGTCTCCTAAGTGGCTACACCTTC. Amino acids: CASSSLLSGYTF.

This clonotype was observed a handful of times. The gene calls are TRBV27 and TRBJ2-7; D uncertain. CDR1 is MNHEY, CDR2 SMNVEV, per germline (reference sequence). The CDR3 is 13 residues long. The V and J ends lost 2 bases and 3 bases respectively, with 8 bases between them. In DNA, the CDR3 is TGTGCCAGCAGTTTACGCGCTAACTACGAGCAGTACTTC. It is translated as CASSLRANYEQYF.

The chain combines TRBV29-1 with TRBJ2-7; 7 nucleotides match TRBD2. The CDR3 extends over 13 amino acids. The V segment lost 2 bases and the J segment 5 bases; nucleotides outside the gene matches: 6. Germline CDR1 is SQVTM and CDR2 is ANQGSEA. This chain's CDR3 is CSVEIPRGDEQYF. In DNA, the CDR3 is TGCAGCGTTGAAATCCCTCGGGGGGACGAGCAGTACTTC.

This clonotype appeared many times. The CDR3 spells CAIRSPLGGEQFF. The CDR3, as DNA: TGTGCCATCAGGTCGCCACTAGGAGGTGAGCAGTTCTTC. This chain connects TRBV10-3 to TRBJ2-1; weak D call: TRBD2 (5 bases). This CDR3 region has 13 residues. CDR1 is ENHRY and CDR2 is SYGVKD in the germline V gene. The ends were cut back, 6 bases at V and 9 bases at J, with 15 bases in the middle.

The rearrangement joins TRBV10-3 to TRBJ1-4; D not resolved. Trimming left V 2 bases short and J 8 bases short, with 9 bases between. CDR1 is ENHRY, CDR2 SYGVKD, per germline. CDR3 length: 13 residues. As DNA, the CDR3 is TGTGCCATCAGTGAGAAGTGGTTAGAAAAACTGTTTTTT. It translates to CAISEKWLEKLFF.

This rearrangement joins TRBV7-9 to TRBJ1-2; the D is unclear. V was pared by 1 base and J by 3 bases, with 9 bases between. The germline CDR1 and CDR2 sequences are SEHNR and FQNEAQ (reference sequence). The length of the CDR3 is 14 residues. CDR3 bases: TGTGCCAGCAGCTTAGATTCGCCAGACTATGGCTACACCTTC. Its protein is CASSLDSPDYGYTF. The full variable domain, rest sourced from reference TRBV7-9 and TRBJ1-2, is DTGVSQNPRHKITKRGQNVTFRCDPISEHNRLYWYRQTLGQGPEFLTYFQNEAQLEKSRLLSDRFSAERPKGSFSTLEIQRTEQGDSAMYLCASSLDSPDYGYTFGSGTRLTVV.

The chain joins TRBV2 to TRBJ2-1; TRBD1 agrees at 8 bases. CDR1 SNHLY and CDR2 FYNNEI come from the germline V gene. Trimming at V came to 11 bases and at J to 1 base, leaving 10 bases not matched to a gene. The CDR3 covers 15 residues. CDR3 sequence: CAGIRDRGSYNEQFF. In nucleotides, the CDR3 is TGTGCCGGCATTAGAGACAGGGGTTCCTACAATGAGCAGTTCTTC.

In its sample, this clonotype was seen a few times. The chain has TRBV20-1 and TRBJ2-5; 10 nucleotides match TRBD2. CDR1 DFQATT and CDR2 SNEGSKA come from the germline V gene (reference sequence). Losses at the gene ends were 4 bases for V and 11 bases for J; bases not matched to a gene: 10. CDR3 size: 13 residues. The CDR3 reads CSAKAGGLEEQYF. In DNA, the CDR3 is TGCAGTGCTAAAGCGGGAGGGCTCGAAGAGCAGTACTTC.

The V gene is TRBV7-9, the J gene TRBJ1-1; D is ambiguous. CDR3 length: 15 residues. V lost 2 bases and J lost 4, with 14 bases in between. Germline V gene data show CDR1 as SEHNR and CDR2 as FQNEAQ (reference sequence). CDR3 residues: CASSLYTGRGTEAFF. CDR3 sequence (DNA): TGTGCCAGCAGCTTATATACGGGGAGAGGCACTGAAGCTTTCTTT. Based on the CDR3 plus reference TRBV7-9 and TRBJ1-1, the full variable domain is DTGVSQNPRHKITKRGQNVTFRCDPISEHNRLYWYRQTLGQGPEFLTYFQNEAQLEKSRLLSDRFSAERPKGSFSTLEIQRTEQGDSAMYLCASSLYTGRGTEAFFGQGTRLTVV.

There are a few counts of this clonotype. The CDR3 sequence is CASRSQGDWKSYEQYF. Written as DNA, the CDR3 is TGTGCCAGCAGGTCACAGGGGGATTGGAAGTCCTACGAGCAGTACTTC. V gene TRBV28 combines with J gene TRBJ2-7; TRBD1 aligns across 8 bases. Germline V gene lookup returns CDR1 MDHEN and CDR2 SYDVKM. The CDR3 runs to 16 residues. The ends lost 6 bases at V and 1 base at J; junction bases unmatched: 11.

The chain has TRBV7-6 and TRBJ2-3; 12 bases are shared with TRBD2. The V gene's germline CDR1 is SGHVS and CDR2 FNYEAQ. The CDR3 totals 16 residues. J was trimmed by 5 bases and V by 3 bases; bases with no gene match: 6. The CDR3 spells CASSLGPGLAGDTQYF. CDR3 sequence (DNA): TGTGCCAGCAGCTTGGGGCCGGGACTAGCGGGAGATACGCAGTATTTT.

This clonotype was detected only a few times. V and J are TRBV5-1 and TRBJ2-5; a possible D gene is TRBD2 (6 bases). The CDR3 contains 14 residues. The V gene lost 3 bases and the J gene lost 5 bases, with 14 bases spanning the gap. Per germline, CDR1 SGHRS and CDR2 YFSETQ. CDR3 sequence: CASSSVGGVETQYF. DNA of the CDR3: TGCGCCAGCAGCTCCGTGGGGGGAGTGGAGACCCAGTACTTC.

This chain joins TRBV28 and TRBJ2-7, with D perhaps TRBD1 (5 bases). The CDR3 totals 14 residues. Between the trimmed V and J ends, which lost 5 bases and 2 bases, there was a span of 13 bases. CDR1 MDHEN and CDR2 SYDVKM come from the germline V gene. This CDR3 is CASSPPDIPYEQYF. The CDR3 DNA follows: TGTGCCAGCAGTCCCCCGGACATCCCCTACGAGCAGTACTTC.

The chain has TRBV2 and TRBJ2-1, with 10 bases lining up with TRBD1. Looked up from germline, CDR1 is SNHLY and CDR2 is FYNNEI. This CDR3 contains 14 residues. V gave up 6 bases and J gave up 7 bases; unmatched junction bases: 6. Here the CDR3 DNA reads TGTGCCAGCAGCGGGACAGGGGCGGGTAATGAGCAGTTCTTC. Protein product: CASSGTGAGNEQFF.

The genes are TRBV7-9 and TRBJ1-2, with 8 bases lining up with TRBD1. Germline trimming cut 4 bases from V and 4 bases from J; bases unmatched to any gene: 5. CDR3 length equals 14 residues. Germline CDR1 is SEHNR and CDR2 is FQNEAQ (reference sequence). The CDR3 DNA reads as TGTGCCAGCAGCTCCGTGACAGGGGCCTATGGCTACACCTTC. Translating gives CASSSVTGAYGYTF.

This clonotype has ten or more counts. V is TRBV4-3 and J is TRBJ2-7; 7 positions match TRBD1. There are 14 residues in the CDR3. The J segment lost 3 bases and the V segment lost 1 base, leaving 3 bases of the junction unmatched. In germline, CDR1 is LGHNA, CDR2 YSLEER. CDR3: CASSQGTGNYEQYF. DNA for the CDR3: TGCGCCAGCAGCCAAGGGACAGGAAACTACGAGCAGTACTTC.

This clonotype was seen more than once but under ten times. The V call is TRBV29-1, the J call TRBJ1-4; 8 bases line up with TRBD1. The germline gives CDR1 SQVTM, CDR2 ANQGSEA. The CDR3 contains 14 residues. Trimming cost V 8 bases and J 8 bases; bases outside gene matches: 13. The CDR3 sequence: CSFSPGTGGEKLFF. The CDR3 nucleotides are TGCAGCTTTTCACCCGGGACAGGCGGAGAAAAACTGTTTTTT.

The sample holds a few counts of this clonotype. The chain joins TRBV6-5 to TRBJ1-2, with a weak D call TRBD1 (6 bases). The germline CDR1 and CDR2 sequences are MNHEY and SVGAGI. The ends were cut back, 0 bases at V and 4 bases at J, with 9 bases in the middle. The CDR3 runs to 14 residues. The CDR3 sequence: CASSYSTGPYGYTF. CDR3 in DNA: TGTGCCAGCAGTTACTCGACAGGTCCCTATGGCTACACCTTC.

The chain joins TRBV4-1 to TRBJ2-3; 9 bases match TRBD2. The CDR3 contains 17 residues. V trimming: 3 bases; J trimming: 0 bases; junction bases outside the gene matches: 7. The germline V gene encodes CDR1 MGHRA and CDR2 YSYEKL. The CDR3 bases are TGCGCCAGCAGCCACCGGACTAGCGAGAAAAGCACAGATACGCAGTATTTT. Its translation: CASSHRTSEKSTDTQYF.

The rearrangement uses TRBV28 and TRBJ2-5; D unresolved. Matching the DNA end better, TRBJ2-7 makes the J call doubtful. The CDR3 runs to 13 residues. Germline CDR1 MDHEN, CDR2 SYDVKM. CDR3 amino acids: CASSIARIYEQYF. As DNA, the CDR3 is TGTGCCAGCAGTATCGCCAGGATCTACGAGCAGTACTTC.

This clonotype was counted only a few times. The V and J genes are TRBV7-2 and TRBJ2-1; 10 bases map to TRBD2. CDR3 length: 16 amino acids. CDR1 SGHTA and CDR2 FQGNSA come from the germline V gene. V shed 2 bases, J shed 9 bases, and the junction held 10 bases outside the gene matches. The CDR3 DNA reads TGTGCCAGCAGCTTAATAGCGGGGGGACCGTCGGGTGAGCAGTTCTTC. Protein sequence: CASSLIAGGPSGEQFF.

This sequence joins TRBV29-1 and TRBJ1-2; 10 bases are shared with TRBD1. The V segment lost 4 bases and the J segment 7 bases; nucleotides outside the gene matches: 6. Germline loops: CDR1 SQVTM, CDR2 ANQGSEA. This CDR3 contains 13 residues. This chain's CDR3 is CSVGQGAGGGYTF. CDR3 DNA sequence: TGCAGCGTTGGACAGGGGGCGGGAGGTGGCTACACCTTC.